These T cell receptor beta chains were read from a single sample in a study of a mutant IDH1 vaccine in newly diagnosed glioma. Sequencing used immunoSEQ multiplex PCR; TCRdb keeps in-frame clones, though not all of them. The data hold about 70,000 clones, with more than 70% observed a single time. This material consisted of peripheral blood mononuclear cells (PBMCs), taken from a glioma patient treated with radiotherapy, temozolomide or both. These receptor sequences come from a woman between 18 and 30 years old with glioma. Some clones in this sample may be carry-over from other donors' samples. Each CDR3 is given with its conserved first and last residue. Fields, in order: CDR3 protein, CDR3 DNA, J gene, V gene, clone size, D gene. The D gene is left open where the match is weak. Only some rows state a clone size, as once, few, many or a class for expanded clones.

CASSPRQGGQPQHF TGTGCCAGCAGTCCGCGACAGGGCGGCCAGCCCCAGCATTTT TRBJ1-5 TRBV27 NA TRBD1
CASSLYPRKTQYF TGTGCCAGCAGCTTATACCCTAGAAAGACCCAGTACTTC TRBJ2-5 TRBV13 NA NA
CASSPLGLAGRDEQFF TGTGCCAGCAGTCCATTAGGACTAGCGGGGAGGGATGAGCAGTTCTTC TRBJ2-1 TRBV6-6 NA TRBD2
CASRGYEQYF TGTGCCAGCAGGGGTTACGAGCAGTACTTC TRBJ2-7 TRBV2 few NA
CASQSGRAVWQYF TGTGCCAGTCAAAGCGGGAGGGCTGTGTGGCAGTACTTC TRBJ2-7 TRBV2 NA TRBD2
CASSALTGLNTEAFF TGTGCCAGCAGCGCCTTGACAGGGTTGAACACTGAAGCTTTCTTT TRBJ1-1 TRBV7-9 NA TRBD1
CASSPTTGNTEAFF TGTGCCAGCAGTCCGACCACAGGTAACACTGAAGCTTTCTTT TRBJ1-1 TRBV6-5 few NA
CASSQGVPGAYGYTF TGTGCCAGCAGCCAGGGGGTGCCAGGGGCCTATGGCTACACCTTC TRBJ1-2 TRBV7-6 NA TRBD1
CSASPSPLHF TGCAGTGCTAGTCCTTCACCCCTCCACTTT TRBJ1-6 TRBV20-1 NA NA
CSAGQGAIGYTF TGCAGCGCGGGACAGGGGGCGATAGGCTACACCTTC TRBJ1-2 TRBV29-1 few TRBD1
CASSVVERGFYNEQFF TGTGCCAGCAGCGTAGTAGAGCGGGGGTTCTACAATGAGCAGTTCTTC TRBJ2-1 TRBV9 NA TRBD2
CAAAIGQGNTEAFF TGTGCCGCCGCGATCGGACAGGGTAACACTGAAGCTTTCTTT TRBJ1-1 TRBV10-3 NA TRBD1
CASSAASDTEAFF TGTGCCAGCAGCGCCGCCTCGGACACTGAAGCTTTCTTT TRBJ1-1 TRBV6-4 NA NA
CASSVTGVPYEQYF TGTGCCAGCAGCGTGACAGGGGTCCCCTACGAGCAGTACTTC TRBJ2-7 TRBV9 NA TRBD1
CASSYPRGPLYEQYF TGTGCCAGCAGCTACCCGCGGGGTCCTCTCTACGAGCAGTACTTC TRBJ2-7 TRBV11-2 NA NA
CASSQSRTEAFF TGTGCCAGCTCCCAGTCCCGAACTGAAGCTTTCTTT TRBJ1-1 TRBV18 NA NA
CASSYRAAWGGYTF TGTGCCAGCAGTTACAGGGCAGCCTGGGGTGGCTACACCTTC TRBJ1-2 TRBV6-5 NA NA
CASTPRGAGRGGYTF TGCGCCAGCACCCCCCGGGGGGCAGGGCGTGGTGGCTACACCTTC TRBJ1-2 TRBV10-2 NA NA
CASSSGPNQPQHF TGTGCCAGCAGCTCAGGTCCTAATCAGCCCCAGCATTTT TRBJ1-5 TRBV7-9 NA NA
CASSLEGSNQPQHF TGTGCCAGCAGCTTGGAAGGGAGCAATCAGCCCCAGCATTTT TRBJ1-5 TRBV5-5 NA NA
CASTPAYYGYTF TGTGCCAGCACCCCCGCCTACTATGGCTACACCTTC TRBJ1-2 TRBV2 NA NA
CASTTGQYEQYF TGTGCCAGCACTACCGGACAATACGAGCAGTACTTC TRBJ2-7 TRBV2 NA NA
CASGLVGGPGPNTEAFF TGTGCTAGTGGTTTGGTAGGGGGTCCGGGGCCGAACACTGAAGCTTTCTTT TRBJ1-1 TRBV12-5 few NA
CASSVGGRGTNYGYTF TGTGCCAGCAGCGTTGGGGGCAGGGGGACGAACTATGGCTACACCTTC TRBJ1-2 TRBV5-6 once TRBD1
CASSVSPVNTEAFF TGTGCCAGCAGCGTCAGCCCGGTGAACACTGAAGCTTTCTTT TRBJ1-1 TRBV9 few NA
CASSRGGLAAYEQYF TGTGCCAGTAGTAGGGGGGGGCTAGCGGCCTACGAGCAGTACTTC TRBJ2-7 TRBV19 NA NA
CASSSNQGDTNEKLFF TGTGCCAGCAGTAGCAACCAGGGTGACACTAATGAAAAACTGTTTTTT TRBJ1-4 TRBV7-9 NA NA
CASSQPRLAGGYEQYF TGTGCCAGCAGCCAACCTAGGCTAGCGGGAGGCTACGAGCAGTACTTC TRBJ2-7 TRBV4-2 NA TRBD2
CASSLAWETQYF TGTGCCAGCAGCTTAGCGTGGGAGACCCAGTACTTC TRBJ2-5 TRBV7-2 NA NA
CASSRGQGAGNQPQHF TGTGCCAGCAGCCGGGGACAGGGGGCTGGCAATCAGCCCCAGCATTTT TRBJ1-5 TRBV11-2 NA TRBD1
CASSSPPGEAFF TGTGCCAGCAGCTCCCCCCCAGGTGAAGCTTTCTTT TRBJ1-1 TRBV7-9 NA NA
CASSSARQGAGEQYF TGTGCCAGCAGTTCAGCTAGACAGGGCGCCGGCGAGCAGTACTTC TRBJ2-7 TRBV6-6 NA TRBD1
CASRPFASGMFSGPQYF TGTGCCAGCCGACCCTTCGCTAGCGGCATGTTTTCCGGTCCCCAGTACTTC TRBJ2-5 TRBV11-2 NA TRBD2
CASQTGGAGELFF TGTGCCAGTCAGACGGGGGGGGCCGGGGAGCTGTTTTTT TRBJ2-2 TRBV6-1 NA TRBD2
CASSISGSAYNEQFF TGTGCCAGTAGTATTAGCGGCTCCGCTTACAATGAGCAGTTCTTC TRBJ2-1 TRBV19 NA NA
CASRVQGSREKLFF TGTGCCAGCAGGGTACAGGGGTCTAGGGAAAAACTGTTTTTT TRBJ1-4 TRBV28 NA TRBD1
CASSTGLVEPQHF TGTGCCAGTAGCACGGGCTTGGTGGAGCCCCAGCATTTT TRBJ1-5 TRBV19 NA NA
CAISESNFGTGDYGYTF TGTGCCATCAGTGAGTCGAATTTTGGGACAGGGGATTATGGCTACACCTTC TRBJ1-2 TRBV10-3 NA TRBD1
CASRPPGQPSGNTIYF TGTGCCAGTAGACCCCCGGGACAGCCCTCTGGAAACACCATATATTTT TRBJ1-3 TRBV19 once TRBD1
CASSLEGRGPDTQYF TGCGCCAGCAGCCTGGAGGGTCGGGGTCCAGATACGCAGTATTTT TRBJ2-3 TRBV5-1 NA NA
CASSLGAGYGYTF TGTGCCAGCAGTTTGGGGGCTGGCTATGGCTACACCTTC TRBJ1-2 TRBV28 few NA
CASGLVLGLSSYNEQFF TGTGCTAGTGGTTTGGTACTAGGCTTAAGCTCCTACAATGAGCAGTTCTTC TRBJ2-1 TRBV12-5 NA NA
CASSAVIGGRDTYGYTF TGTGCCAGCAGCGCCGTAATCGGGGGGCGGGACACGTATGGCTACACCTTC TRBJ1-2 TRBV9 NA NA
CASSQGTGEDEQYF TGCGCCAGCAGCCAAGGGACAGGGGAGGACGAGCAGTACTTC TRBJ2-7 TRBV4-1 NA TRBD1
CASSLMALGSGGEQYF TGTGCCAGCAGCTTAATGGCGTTAGGGAGTGGAGGCGAGCAGTACTTC TRBJ2-7 TRBV11-3 NA NA
CASSLVQGGHEQYF TGCGCCAGCAGCTTGGTACAGGGGGGTCACGAGCAGTACTTC TRBJ2-7 TRBV5-1 NA TRBD1
CASSLEGRISGANVLTF TGTGCCAGCAGCTTAGAGGGCAGGATCTCTGGGGCCAACGTCCTGACTTTC TRBJ2-6 TRBV7-2 once NA
CASRVIQGGEQYF TGCGCCAGCCGAGTCATCCAAGGAGGCGAGCAGTACTTC TRBJ2-7 TRBV5-1 NA NA
CASSLGGPNQPQHF TGTGCCAGCAGCCTAGGTGGGCCCAATCAGCCCCAGCATTTT TRBJ1-5 TRBV27 NA NA
CASSLGGADTQYF TGTGCCAGCAGCTTAGGCGGCGCAGATACGCAGTATTTT TRBJ2-3 TRBV7-8 NA NA